The clone carrying this TCR beta chain turned up a few times. As yet, its antigen is unknown. TCRdb's copy holds only in-frame clones and misses some; the assay was immunoSEQ multiplex PCR. The sample yields around 13,000 clones, 68% seen once. This record comes from a study of tumor-infiltrating lymphocytes in localized non-small cell lung cancer. Study findings and constraints: Only some patients had TCR sequencing, depending on available tissue.

The CDR3 runs 19 residues. CDR1 is KGHSH and CDR2 is LQKENI in the germline V gene. V was shortened by 3 bases and J by 1 base, with 21 bases between the two germline ends. The sequence came from a human donor with non-small cell lung cancer. The material sequenced was uninvolved lung tissue not adjacent to the tumor. V usage is TRBV18 and J usage is TRBJ2-2; tentatively, D is TRBD1 (6 bases). In DNA, the CDR3 is TGTGCCAGCTCACCCCTATCCCTCACAGGGCGATTGAACACCGGGGAGCTGTTTTTT. Its translation: CASSPLSLTGRLNTGELFF.